Below, one T cell receptor beta chain is given with its context. The data originate from a study of blood T cell repertoires in COVID-19. Study summary: The United States, Italy and Spain were the sources of the acute and convalescent COVID-19 samples. PBMCs, B-cell-depleted T cells, or T cells provided the cDNA or gDNA that made up the material.

Germline V gene sequence: CDR1 SQVTM, CDR2 ANQGSEA. This CDR3 comprises 13 residues. Trimming stripped 4 bases from V and 1 base from J, with 7 bases between. As handled by the study authors: Researchers report that nucleated cell counts were estimated from reference gene primer amplification. Repertoires were generated with immunoSEQ multiplex PCR, while TCRdb's copy carries only in-frame clones and drops some. Clone size and the V and J calls come from that table; the DNA yielded D and trimming. The table has over 200,000 clones, around nine tenths seen once; the top ten hold under 5.5%. Sample: peripheral blood. This sequence joins TRBV29-1 and TRBJ2-2; possibly TRBD2 for D (5 bases). This sequence originates from a middle-aged woman with acute or convalescent COVID-19. CDR3 DNA sequence: TGCAGCGTTGCGGCGGGGAACACCGGGGAGCTGTTTTTT. Its translation: CSVAAGNTGELFF.